The 21 T cell receptor beta chains below all came from one sample that was sequenced in a study of T cells in Graves' hyperthyroidism and ophthalmopathy. Regions amplified from RNA transcripts were the TCR beta CDR3 regions. HTBI primers drove first-round RT-PCR of the TCR CDR3. TCRdb re-derived calls from the multiplex PCR reads in MiXCR, one entry per CDR3 protein. The sample has approximately 720,000 distinct CDR3 sequences, around 20% seen once; the top ten hold 16%. The sample taken for sequencing was blood. The source of these receptors is a woman between 45 and 60 years old with Graves' hyperthyroidism that later progressed to Graves' ophthalmopathy.

The chain has TRBV3-1 and TRBJ2-3; D may be TRBD2 (6 bases). This CDR3 spans 15 amino acids. The V end was cut by 1 base, the J end by 0 bases, with 8 bases between. Germline V gives CDR1 LGHDT, CDR2 YNNKEL (reference sequence). CDR3 residues: CASSQGGTSTDTQYF. CDR3 bases: TGTGCCAGCAGCCAAGGAGGGACTAGCACAGATACGCAGTATTTT.

This clonotype was seen repeatedly, ten times or more. V usage is TRBV7-3 and J usage is TRBJ1-2, with 9 bases aligning to TRBD1. Unmatched junction bases numbered 5, after V lost 4 bases and J lost 2 bases. The CDR3 runs to 15 residues. CDR1 and CDR2 from the germline V gene are SGHTA and FQGTGA. CDR3 nucleotides: TGTGCCAGCAGCTCCGGGACAGGGATGAACTATGGCTACACCTTC. It is translated as CASSSGTGMNYGYTF.

This chain uses TRBV29-1 with TRBJ2-5, with D possibly TRBD2 on 7 matching bases. This CDR3 comprises 14 residues. The germline gives CDR1 SQVTM, CDR2 ANQGSEA. V was trimmed by 8 bases and J by 4 bases, leaving 20 bases between them. In nucleotides, the CDR3 is TGCAGCTCCCAAGGGGGGGGACGAGGAGAGACCCAGTACTTC. As protein: CSSQGGGRGETQYF.

The chain is built from TRBV7-9 and TRBJ2-3; D gene uncertain. V lost 8 bases, J lost 8 bases, and 26 bases lay in between. The germline CDR1 and CDR2 sequences are SEHNR and FQNEAQ (reference sequence). The CDR3 sequence is 16 residues long. The CDR3 reads CASDNLVPEPMGTQYF. The CDR3 DNA sequence: TGTGCCAGCGACAACCTTGTACCAGAACCGATGGGTACGCAGTATTTT.

This clonotype was found a few times. The chain recombines TRBV4-1 with TRBJ1-1, with D perhaps matching TRBD1 (5 bases). The V gene lost 3 bases and the J gene lost 7 bases, with 9 bases spanning the gap. Germline V gene data show CDR1 as MGHRA and CDR2 as YSYEKL. CDR3 length: 12 residues. The CDR3 here is CASSHQGYEAFF. For the CDR3, the DNA is TGCGCCAGCAGCCACCAGGGTTATGAAGCTTTCTTT.

This clonotype was counted only a few times. V is TRBV4-2 and J is TRBJ2-5, with D possibly matching TRBD2 (6 bases). The CDR3 spans 18 residues. Germline V gives CDR1 LGHNA, CDR2 YNFKEQ. The V and J ends lost 0 bases and 4 bases respectively, with 21 bases between them. The CDR3 nucleotides read TGTGCCAGCAGCCAAGACCCAGCGGGCGGGCCTTCGGGAGAGACCCAGTACTTC. This codes for CASSQDPAGGPSGETQYF.

This clonotype came up many times. The V and J genes are TRBV30 and TRBJ2-5, with 9 bases aligning to TRBD2. The CDR3 runs to 15 residues. The V and J ends lost 3 bases and 5 bases, in that order; junction bases with no gene match: 10. The germline V gene encodes CDR1 GTSNPN and CDR2 SVGIG (reference sequence). CDR3 sequence (DNA): TGTGCCTGGAGCGCCCGGTTAGCGGGGGTGGAGACCCAGTACTTC. Encoded protein: CAWSARLAGVETQYF.

There are a few counts of this clonotype. The chain uses TRBV11-2 and TRBJ1-2, with TRBD1 as a possible D gene (6 bases). V shed 0 bases and J shed 1 base, with 9 bases lying between them. The length of the CDR3 is 15 residues. Germline CDR1 SGHAT, CDR2 FQNNGV. The CDR3 loop is CASSLDLGGNYGYTF. CDR3 sequence (DNA): TGTGCCAGCAGCTTAGATTTAGGGGGTAACTATGGCTACACCTTC.

The chain combines TRBV7-9 with TRBJ2-2; tentative D call: TRBD1 (6 bases). V was trimmed by 2 bases and J by 0 bases, leaving 10 bases between them. This CDR3 is built from 16 residues. Looked up from germline, CDR1 is SEHNR and CDR2 is FQNEAQ (reference sequence). CDR3 sequence (DNA): TGTGCCAGCAGCTTAAGGGGGTCCGCGAACACCGGGGAGCTGTTTTTT. Translation gives CASSLRGSANTGELFF.

The sample holds many counts of this clonotype. This chain links TRBV2 with TRBJ2-2, with D possibly matching TRBD2 (5 bases). The V gene's germline CDR1 is SNHLY and CDR2 FYNNEI. The CDR3 length is 19 residues. The ends were cut back, 10 bases at V and 0 bases at J, with 27 bases in the middle. The CDR3 protein is CAIPHSSGNLNANTGELFF. The CDR3 DNA sequence: TGTGCCATCCCCCACAGTTCCGGGAATTTAAACGCGAACACCGGGGAGCTGTTTTTT.

The chain employs TRBV4-2 and TRBJ2-5, with TRBD2 as a possible D gene (7 bases). V lost 1 base, J lost 5 bases, and 17 bases lay in between. The CDR3 consists of 16 residues. Looked up from germline, CDR1 is LGHNA and CDR2 is YNFKEQ. The CDR3, as DNA: TGTGCCAGCAGCCAAGTCCGGGGGCGGGGGACGGAGACCCAGTACTTC. The encoded protein is CASSQVRGRGTETQYF.

This clonotype was detected only a few times. The rearrangement links TRBV14 to TRBJ2-4; the match to TRBD1 covers 10 bases. The CDR3 is 15 amino acids. Germline V gene sequence: CDR1 SGHDN, CDR2 FVKESK. Germline trimming cut 2 bases from V and 6 bases from J; bases unmatched to any gene: 4. CDR3: CASSQLGQGLNIQYF. CDR3 coding DNA: TGTGCCAGCAGCCAACTGGGACAGGGGTTAAACATTCAGTACTTC.

In DNA, the CDR3 is TGTGCCAGCAGCCAAGATAGAGGACCGGTAAGCTCCTACAATGAGCAGTTCTTC. It is translated as CASSQDRGPVSSYNEQFF. The chain joins TRBV14 to TRBJ2-1; D remains unclear. Trimming removed 0 bases at V and 0 bases at J, with 15 bases between. Germline assignment: CDR1 SGHDN and CDR2 FVKESK. This CDR3 is built from 18 residues.

This clonotype was recorded many times. The chain carries TRBV18 and TRBJ2-1; D not resolved. The germline V and J ends were trimmed by 4 bases and 5 bases, with 9 bases remaining between them. Germline CDR1 reads KGHSH; CDR2 reads LQKENI. The CDR3 totals 13 residues. CDR3 coding DNA: TGTGCCAGCTCACGGGAAGTTGACAATGAGCAGTTCTTC. Translating it yields CASSREVDNEQFF.

This clonotype was counted many times. This chain uses TRBV7-2 with TRBJ1-1; D not resolved. The CDR3 runs 14 residues. V was pared by 5 bases and J by 5 bases, with 15 bases between. The germline V gene encodes CDR1 SGHTA and CDR2 FQGNSA. CDR3: CASSLTPGETEAFF. The CDR3 nucleotides are TGTGCCAGCAGCCTAACTCCGGGAGAAACTGAAGCTTTCTTT.

This clonotype was detected only a few times. The chain is built from TRBV20-1 and TRBJ2-2; 8 nucleotides align to TRBD1. Germline values: CDR1 DFQATT, CDR2 SNEGSKA (reference sequence). The CDR3 sequence is 16 residues long. The V gene end was trimmed by 2 bases and the J gene end by 0 bases; junction bases not matched to a gene: 5. The chain's CDR3 is CSARSRTGTNTGELFF. As DNA, the CDR3 is TGCAGTGCTAGATCCCGGACAGGGACGAACACCGGGGAGCTGTTTTTT.

This rearrangement joins TRBV29-1 to TRBJ1-3, with D perhaps TRBD1 (5 bases). Trimming removed 5 bases from V and 0 bases from J, with 8 bases in between. The CDR3 has 13 residues. Germline assignment: CDR1 SQVTM and CDR2 ANQGSEA. CDR3: CSVRGNSGNTIYF. The CDR3 DNA reads TGCAGCGTTAGGGGAAACTCTGGAAACACCATATATTTT.

The chain is built from TRBV29-1 and TRBJ1-5, with D perhaps TRBD1 (6 bases). The ends were cut back, 3 bases at V and 7 bases at J, with 13 bases in the middle. The germline CDR1 and CDR2 sequences are SQVTM and ANQGSEA. The CDR3 is 13 amino acids. The CDR3 DNA is TGCAGCGTTGACAGGGGCCCCGGACAGCCCCAGCATTTT. This encodes CSVDRGPGQPQHF.

The chain combines TRBV6-1 with TRBJ1-2; D is perhaps TRBD1 (5 bases). V gave up 5 bases and J gave up 4 bases, with 29 bases separating them. Germline CDR1 is MNHNS and CDR2 is SASEGT. The CDR3 covers 19 residues. CDR3 sequence (DNA): TGTGCCAGCAGTAGGGGAAGCAAACCGGCGCGACCCGGCCTCTATGGCTACACCTTC. Protein product: CASSRGSKPARPGLYGYTF.

The rearrangement links TRBV20-1 to TRBJ2-2, with 7 bases fitting TRBD1. The CDR3 has 14 residues. V was clipped by 5 bases and J by 3 bases; unmatched bases: 6. Germline-derived CDR1 and CDR2 are DFQATT and SNEGSKA (reference sequence). The CDR3 sequence is CSAPTGLYTGELFF. The DNA for the CDR3 is TGCAGTGCTCCGACAGGGCTATACACCGGGGAGCTGTTTTTT.

The chain has TRBV29-1 and TRBJ2-3; D gene uncertain. This CDR3 is 14 amino acids long. Trimming took off 3 bases at V and 1 base at J, with 11 bases between the two ends. Germline V gene lookup returns CDR1 SQVTM and CDR2 ANQGSEA. CDR3 protein: CSVEVRRGTDTQYF. CDR3 bases: TGCAGCGTTGAGGTTCGTAGGGGCACAGATACGCAGTATTTT.